This T cell receptor (beta chain) comes out of a study of blood T cell repertoires in COVID-19. On the study more broadly: In each case, the material was cDNA or gDNA derived from T cells, B-cell-depleted T cells, or PBMCs.

Only in-frame clones appear in the TCRdb table, and some are missing; sequencing was by immunoSEQ multiplex PCR. Found here are around 80,000 clones, about 90% of them singletons; the top ten hold 4.8%. Germline trimming cut 5 bases from V and 5 bases from J; bases unmatched to any gene: 7. The CDR3 covers 15 residues. The germline CDR1 and CDR2 sequences are SGHTA and FQGTGA. The sample consisted of peripheral blood. The source of this sequence is a woman of 80 years or more with acute or convalescent COVID-19. V usage is TRBV7-3 and J usage is TRBJ2-3; TRBD2 matches 10 bases. The CDR3 protein is CASSQSLAGQDTQYF. CDR3 in DNA: TGTGCCAGCAGCCAATCACTAGCGGGGCAAGATACGCAGTATTTT.